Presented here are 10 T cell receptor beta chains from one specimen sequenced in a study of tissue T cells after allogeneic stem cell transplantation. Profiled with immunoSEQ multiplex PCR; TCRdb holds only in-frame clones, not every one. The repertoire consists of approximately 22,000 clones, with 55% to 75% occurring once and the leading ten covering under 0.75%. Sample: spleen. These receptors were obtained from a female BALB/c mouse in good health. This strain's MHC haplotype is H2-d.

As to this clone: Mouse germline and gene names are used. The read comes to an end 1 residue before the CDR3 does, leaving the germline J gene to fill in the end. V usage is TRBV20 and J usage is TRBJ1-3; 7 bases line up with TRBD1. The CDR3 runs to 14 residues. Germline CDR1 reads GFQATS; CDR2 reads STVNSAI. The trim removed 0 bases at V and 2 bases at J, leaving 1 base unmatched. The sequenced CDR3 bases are TGTGGTGCTAGGGAGACAGGGACTGGAAATACGCTCTAT. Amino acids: CGARETGTGNTLY. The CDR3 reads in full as CGARETGTGNTLYF.

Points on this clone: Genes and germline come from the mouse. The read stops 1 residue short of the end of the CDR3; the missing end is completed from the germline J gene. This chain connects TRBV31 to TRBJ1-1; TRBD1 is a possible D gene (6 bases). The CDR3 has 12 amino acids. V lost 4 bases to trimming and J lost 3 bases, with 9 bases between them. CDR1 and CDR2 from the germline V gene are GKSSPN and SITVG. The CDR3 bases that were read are TGTGCCTGGAACAGGGACGACACAGAAGTCTTC. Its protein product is CAWNRDDTEVF. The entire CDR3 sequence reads CAWNRDDTEVFF.

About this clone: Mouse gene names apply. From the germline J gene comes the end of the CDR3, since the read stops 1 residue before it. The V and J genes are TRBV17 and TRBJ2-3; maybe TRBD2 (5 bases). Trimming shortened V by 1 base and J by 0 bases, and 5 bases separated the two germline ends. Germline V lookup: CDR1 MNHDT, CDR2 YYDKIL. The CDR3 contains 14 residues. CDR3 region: CASSRVGSAETLYF. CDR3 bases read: TGTGCTAGCAGTAGAGTGGGGAGTGCAGAAACGCTGTAT.

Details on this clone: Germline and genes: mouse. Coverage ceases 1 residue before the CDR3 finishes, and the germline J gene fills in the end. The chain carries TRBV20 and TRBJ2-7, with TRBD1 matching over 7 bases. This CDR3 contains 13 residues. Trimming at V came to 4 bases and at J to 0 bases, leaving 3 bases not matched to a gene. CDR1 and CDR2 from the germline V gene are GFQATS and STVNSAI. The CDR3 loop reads CGATGQPSYEQYF. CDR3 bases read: TGTGGTGCTACGGGACAGCCCTCCTATGAACAGTAC.

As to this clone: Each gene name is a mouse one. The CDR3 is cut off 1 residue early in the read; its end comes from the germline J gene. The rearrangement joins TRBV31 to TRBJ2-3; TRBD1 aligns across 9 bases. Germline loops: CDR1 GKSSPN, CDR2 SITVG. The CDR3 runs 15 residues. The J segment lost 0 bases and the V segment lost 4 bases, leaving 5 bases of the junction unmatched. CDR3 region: CAWNLDRGSAETLYF. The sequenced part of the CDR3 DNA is TGTGCCTGGAATCTAGACAGGGGGAGTGCAGAAACGCTGTAT.

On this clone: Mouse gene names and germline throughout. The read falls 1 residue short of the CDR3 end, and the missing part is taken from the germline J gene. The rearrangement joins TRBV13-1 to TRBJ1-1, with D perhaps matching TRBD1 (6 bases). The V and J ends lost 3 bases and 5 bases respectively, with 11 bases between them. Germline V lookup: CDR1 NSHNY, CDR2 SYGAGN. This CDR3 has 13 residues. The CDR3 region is CASSGRDKTEVFF. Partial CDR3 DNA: TGTGCCAGCAGTGGCCGGGACAAAACAGAAGTCTTC.

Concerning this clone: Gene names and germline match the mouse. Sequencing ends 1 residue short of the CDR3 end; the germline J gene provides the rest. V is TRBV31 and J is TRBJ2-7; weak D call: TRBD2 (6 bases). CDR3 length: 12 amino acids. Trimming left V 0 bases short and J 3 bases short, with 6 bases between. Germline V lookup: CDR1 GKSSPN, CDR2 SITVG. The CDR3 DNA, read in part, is TGTGCCTGGAGTCTGACTGGCTATGAACAGTAC. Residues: CAWSLTGYEQY. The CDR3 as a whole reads CAWSLTGYEQYF.

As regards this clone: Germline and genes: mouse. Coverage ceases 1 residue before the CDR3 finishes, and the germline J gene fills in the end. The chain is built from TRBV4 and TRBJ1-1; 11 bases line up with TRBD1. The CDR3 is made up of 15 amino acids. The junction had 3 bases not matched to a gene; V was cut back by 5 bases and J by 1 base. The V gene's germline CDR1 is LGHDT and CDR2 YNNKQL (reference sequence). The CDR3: CASSPGQGGNTEVFF. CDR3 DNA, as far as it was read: TGTGCCAGCAGCCCGGGACAGGGGGGAAACACAGAAGTCTTC.

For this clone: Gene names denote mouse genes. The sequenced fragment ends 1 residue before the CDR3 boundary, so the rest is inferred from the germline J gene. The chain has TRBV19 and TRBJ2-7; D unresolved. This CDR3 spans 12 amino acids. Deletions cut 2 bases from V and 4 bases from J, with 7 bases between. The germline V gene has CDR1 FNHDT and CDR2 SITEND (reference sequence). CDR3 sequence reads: CASSMRTYEQYF. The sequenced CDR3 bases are TGTGCCAGCAGTATGCGCACATATGAACAGTAC.

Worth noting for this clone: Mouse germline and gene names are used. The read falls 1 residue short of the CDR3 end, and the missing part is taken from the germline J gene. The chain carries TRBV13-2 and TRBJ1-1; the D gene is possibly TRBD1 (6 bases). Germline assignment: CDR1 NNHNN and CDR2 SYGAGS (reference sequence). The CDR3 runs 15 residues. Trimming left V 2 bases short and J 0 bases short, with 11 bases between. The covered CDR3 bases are TGTGCCAGCGGTGAAACTGACAGGACAAACACAGAAGTCTTC. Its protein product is CASGETDRTNTEVF. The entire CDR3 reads CASGETDRTNTEVFF.